The sequence of this TCR beta chain was determined in a study of T cells in Graves' hyperthyroidism and ophthalmopathy. The study, taken as a whole, reports: Ophthalmopathy stood apart from stable hyperthyroidism in a 13 V-J model. Also found in blood were most expanded thyroid clonotypes above 0.001.

The J segment lost 0 bases and the V segment lost 2 bases, leaving 2 bases of the junction unmatched. Germline V gives CDR1 DFQATT, CDR2 SNEGSKA (reference sequence). There are 14 residues in the CDR3. The TCR beta CDR3 regions underwent amplification using RNA transcripts as the source. With the HTBI primer set, the TCR CDR3 went through a first round of RT-PCR. A single record per CDR3 protein comes from TCRdb applying MiXCR to the multiplex PCR reads. The sample carries 45,000 to 55,000 distinct CDR3 sequences, approximately 53% recorded once. This clonotype came up a few times. Its target is unknown. The study enrolled patients aged 18 to 65 with newly diagnosed hyperthyroidism of under 2 months' duration. Patients showing uncontrolled infection, other autoimmune disease, pregnancy or lactation were ineligible.

This receptor was identified in a man aged 18 to 30 with Graves' hyperthyroidism. The sample was peripheral blood or thyroid tissue (not recorded which). The chain couples TRBV20-1 to TRBJ2-7; 9 bases match TRBD2. The CDR3 reads CSARLAGFSYEQYF. The CDR3, as DNA: TGCAGTGCTAGACTAGCGGGATTCTCCTACGAGCAGTACTTC.